The 14 T cell receptor beta chains below all came from one sample that was sequenced in a study of PD-L1 blockade in urothelial cancer. TCRdb's table, derived via immunoSEQ multiplex PCR, lists solely in-frame clones and lacks some. The sample has about 120,000 clones, less than 95% seen once. The time point denotes: peripheral blood 6 weeks after treatment start. Sequenced here: PBMCs, sampled around atezolizumab (anti-PD-L1) treatment. These receptors originate from a man in his sixties with urothelial cancer.

In this sample, this clone turned up once. The chain employs TRBV28 and TRBJ1-5; the D is unclear. Germline V gene lookup returns CDR1 MDHEN and CDR2 SYDVKM. The CDR3 length is 14 residues. V was pared by 6 bases and J by 2 bases, with 11 bases between. For the CDR3, the DNA is TGTGCCAGCAGCGTCCCCGGGGGCAATCAGCCCCAGCATTTT. Its protein is CASSVPGGNQPQHF.

The chain uses TRBV19 and TRBJ2-1; tentative D call: TRBD1 (5 bases). This CDR3 has 15 residues. Germline CDR1 LNHDA, CDR2 SQIVND (reference sequence). Trimming took 6 bases from V and 0 from J, leaving 12 bases between them. CDR3 sequence: CASREQASSYNEQFF. Written as DNA, the CDR3 is TGTGCCAGTAGGGAACAGGCTAGCTCCTACAATGAGCAGTTCTTC. Filled out from reference TRBV19 and TRBJ2-1, the complete variable domain reads DGGITQSPKYLFRKEGQNVTLSCEQNLNHDAMYWYRQDPGQGLRLIYYSQIVNDFQKGDIAEGYSVSREKKESFPLTVTSAQKNPTAFYLCASREQASSYNEQFFGPGTRLTVL.

Only one count was recorded for this clone. V gene TRBV6-6 combines with J gene TRBJ1-3; a possible D gene is TRBD1 (5 bases). The CDR3 is 14 amino acids. Germline V gene sequence: CDR1 MNHNY, CDR2 SVGAGI (reference sequence). The V end was cut by 7 bases, the J end by 1 base, with 11 bases between. CDR3 residues: CASKGPGSGNTIYF. In DNA, the CDR3 is TGTGCCAGCAAAGGCCCAGGGTCTGGAAACACCATATATTTT.

This clone was detected once. The chain links TRBV9 to TRBJ2-2; D is possibly TRBD2 (5 bases). V lost 4 bases to trimming and J lost 1 base, with 14 bases between them. Germline V lookup: CDR1 SGDLS, CDR2 YYNGEE. The CDR3 is made up of 16 amino acids. The CDR3 loop reads CASSPEEARNTGELFF. The CDR3 nucleotides are TGTGCCAGCAGCCCAGAGGAGGCTAGGAACACCGGGGAGCTGTTTTTT.

This clone was seen a single time. The chain carries TRBV6-5 and TRBJ1-2, with TRBD1 identical over 8 bases. After removal of 6 bases from V and 4 bases from J, the junction contained 7 bases not matched to a gene. The CDR3 has 14 residues. Germline assignment: CDR1 MNHEY and CDR2 SVGAGI. The CDR3 loop reads CASRPTGALYGYTF. The DNA for the CDR3 is TGTGCCAGCAGGCCGACAGGGGCCCTCTATGGCTACACCTTC.

The chain uses TRBV5-5 and TRBJ1-1; D is undetermined. This CDR3 is 13 amino acids long. V dropped 0 bases and J dropped 5 bases, with 8 bases sitting between them. Germline V gene sequence: CDR1 SGHKS, CDR2 YYEKEE (reference sequence). CDR3 in DNA: TGTGCCAGCAGCTTGGTCGAGGTGACTGAAGCTTTCTTT. Its translation: CASSLVEVTEAFF.

The rearrangement uses TRBV2 and TRBJ2-5, with TRBD2 as a possible D gene (6 bases). This CDR3 is 14 amino acids long. Germline CDR1 is SNHLY and CDR2 is FYNNEI. Trimming cost V 7 bases and J 0 bases, with 12 bases left between them. For the CDR3, the DNA is TGTGCCAGCAAATTAGCGGAGTACCAAGAGACCCAGTACTTC. This sequence encodes CASKLAEYQETQYF.

The chain links TRBV7-2 to TRBJ2-5; 10 bases are a match to TRBD2. From germline, CDR1 is SGHTA and CDR2 FQGNSA. Trimming cost V 2 bases and J 8 bases; bases outside gene matches: 14. The CDR3 consists of 17 residues. The CDR3 spells CASSLQPSGGWGDTQYF. CDR3 DNA sequence: TGTGCCAGCAGCTTACAACCTAGCGGGGGATGGGGAGATACCCAGTACTTC.

The chain uses TRBV4-1 and TRBJ2-7; D perhaps matches TRBD2 (6 bases). The CDR3 totals 16 residues. Germline assignment: CDR1 MGHRA and CDR2 YSYEKL. The V and J ends lost 0 bases and 3 bases respectively, with 15 bases between them. The CDR3 here is CASSQERGLALYEQYF. CDR3 bases: TGCGCCAGCAGCCAAGAAAGGGGACTGGCCCTCTACGAGCAGTACTTC.

The rearrangement joins TRBV21-1 to TRBJ1-1. TRBV21-1 is termed a pseudogene. This CDR3 spans 15 amino acids. The DNA for the CDR3 is TGTGCCAGCAGCAAAGATCAGGTCGCGGGGACTGAAGCTTTCTTT. It translates to CASSKDQVAGTEAFF.

The chain recombines TRBV20-1 with TRBJ1-2, with no clear D. This CDR3 contains 10 residues. V was cut by 6 bases and J by 4 bases, with 6 bases left in between. The germline V gene has CDR1 DFQATT and CDR2 SNEGSKA (reference sequence). The DNA of the CDR3 is TGCAGTGCCGACTCCTATGGCTACACCTTC. It specifies CSADSYGYTF.

The chain links TRBV15 to TRBJ2-1, with 8 nucleotides matching TRBD1. CDR3 length: 14 residues. Trimming removed 5 bases from V and 2 bases from J; junction bases left unmatched: 2. Germline lookup yields CDR1 LNHNV and CDR2 YYDKDF (reference sequence). CDR3 region: CATSSQGAYNEQFF. The CDR3 DNA reads TGTGCCACCAGCTCACAGGGGGCCTACAATGAGCAGTTCTTC.

This clone was detected only a few times. This chain links TRBV21-1 with TRBJ2-5; TRBD2 reflects the table's D call only, with no check against the DNA. TRBV21-1 is a listed pseudogene. The CDR3 spans 14 residues. Here the CDR3 DNA reads TGTGCCAGCAGCAAAGTCGTTCGAGGGGAGACCCAGTACTTC. Encoded protein: CASSKVVRGETQYF.

The J gene is TRBJ2-1, the V gene TRBV27; 10 nucleotides align to TRBD2. Germline CDR1 is MNHEY and CDR2 is SMNVEV (reference sequence). V lost 5 bases and J lost 2; bases outside the gene matches: 6. CDR3 length: 16 residues. The CDR3 DNA reads TGTGCCAGCAGTAATCTAGCGGGAGTTCCCTACAATGAGCAGTTCTTC. It is translated as CASSNLAGVPYNEQFF.